This T cell receptor beta chain was obtained from a study of response to subunit inactivated influenza vaccine. Findings and caveats of the study: A suggestion made by the authors is that each seasonal influenza vaccination recruits few new T cells.

For this clonotype: Its antigen is unidentified.

V was clipped by 4 bases and J by 6 bases, with 16 bases between them. CDR1 is MGHRA and CDR2 is YSYEKL in the germline V gene. This CDR3 region has 15 residues. TCRdb fed the RT-PCR reads into MiXCR, producing one record per CDR3 protein. The sample holds approximately 160,000 distinct CDR3 sequences; 9.5% to 12% are singletons and the top ten take roughly a third. The chain has TRBV4-1 and TRBJ1-5; maybe TRBD1 (5 bases). The specimen comprised CD8+ T cells sorted from PBMCs, sampled 23 to 25 months after vaccination. The TCR sequence derives from a man between 50 and 75 years old who received an inactivated influenza vaccine. The CDR3 DNA reads TGCGCCAGCAGCCTCAAGCTGGGGGGAAGTCAGCCCCAGCATTTT. Residues: CASSLKLGGSQPQHF.